The text below deals with one TCR beta chain. Germline values: CDR1 SGHDN, CDR2 FVKESK. Trimming removed 2 bases from V and 2 bases from J, with 8 bases in between. There are 14 residues in the CDR3. TCRdb's table, derived via immunoSEQ multiplex PCR, lists solely in-frame clones and lacks some. The data contain around 380,000 clones, about four fifths of them singletons. The data were taken from a study of blood T cell repertoires in COVID-19. This chain links TRBV14 with TRBJ2-3; no reliable D call. The clonotype was recovered from a human donor with acute or convalescent COVID-19. The donor label of this sample is uncertain. The specimen sequenced was peripheral blood. The CDR3 DNA is TGTGCCAGCAGCCAAAGTAGATACACAGATACGCAGTATTTT. Its translation is CASSQSRYTDTQYF.